The rows below give T cell receptor beta chains drawn from one sample of a study of cytomegalovirus exposure and HLA in healthy donors. Measured with immunoSEQ multiplex PCR; TCRdb has only the in-frame clones, and not every one. The sample lists 100,000 to 150,000 clones; about 78% were seen once. The sample taken for sequencing was PBMCs. The origin of the receptors is a female donor in good health and CMV-seronegative. The CDR3 runs from the conserved cysteine through the conserved F or W. Fields, in order: V gene, CDR3 length, J gene, clone size, D gene, CDR3 protein, CDR3 DNA. D genes are given only for firm matches. Clone size is stated in some rows and not others, as once, few, many or a class when expanded.

V gene: TRBV7-2; CDR3 length: 17; J gene: TRBJ1-1; clone size: .; D gene: TRBD1; CDR3 protein: CASSRLPGQGWNTEAFF; CDR3 DNA: TGTGCCAGCAGCCGTCTCCCGGGACAGGGCTGGAACACTGAAGCTTTCTTT
V gene: TRBV6-5; CDR3 length: 13; J gene: TRBJ2-7; clone size: .; D gene: .; CDR3 protein: CASQRGEGHEQYF; CDR3 DNA: TGTGCCAGTCAAAGGGGGGAGGGCCACGAGCAGTACTTC
V gene: TRBV29-1; CDR3 length: 14; J gene: TRBJ2-7; clone size: .; D gene: .; CDR3 protein: CSALPPRQAYEQYF; CDR3 DNA: TGCAGCGCACTCCCTCCGAGACAGGCCTACGAGCAGTACTTC
V gene: TRBV19; CDR3 length: 13; J gene: TRBJ1-5; clone size: once; D gene: .; CDR3 protein: CASSLQEGQPQHF; CDR3 DNA: TGTGCCAGTAGTTTACAGGAAGGTCAGCCCCAGCATTTT
V gene: TRBV4-3; CDR3 length: 14; J gene: TRBJ2-3; clone size: .; D gene: TRBD1; CDR3 protein: CASSLGQGRGTQYF; CDR3 DNA: TGCGCCAGCAGCCTGGGACAGGGGAGGGGTACGCAGTATTTT
V gene: TRBV5-5; CDR3 length: 14; J gene: TRBJ2-7; clone size: .; D gene: TRBD1; CDR3 protein: CASSYRDRVSEQYF; CDR3 DNA: TGTGCCAGCAGCTACCGGGACAGGGTGAGCGAGCAGTACTTC
V gene: TRBV28; CDR3 length: 13; J gene: TRBJ1-2; clone size: .; D gene: TRBD1; CDR3 protein: CASSPGQSYGYTF; CDR3 DNA: TGTGCCAGCAGTCCGGGACAGTCCTATGGCTACACCTTC
V gene: TRBV7-2; CDR3 length: 15; J gene: TRBJ2-3; clone size: few; D gene: .; CDR3 protein: CASSLMRGGTDTQYF; CDR3 DNA: TGTGCCAGCAGCCTTATGCGCGGTGGCACAGATACGCAGTATTTT
V gene: TRBV7-7; CDR3 length: 14; J gene: TRBJ2-1; clone size: .; D gene: .; CDR3 protein: CASSLAGADNEQFF; CDR3 DNA: TGTGCTAGCAGCTTGGCAGGGGCGGACAATGAGCAGTTCTTC
V gene: TRBV4-1; CDR3 length: 15; J gene: TRBJ1-1; clone size: .; D gene: .; CDR3 protein: CASSQEVSGNTEAFF; CDR3 DNA: TGCGCCAGCAGCCAAGAGGTTTCAGGGAACACTGAAGCTTTCTTT
V gene: TRBV18; CDR3 length: 13; J gene: TRBJ2-7; clone size: few; D gene: .; CDR3 protein: CASGRQSSYEQYF; CDR3 DNA: TGTGCCAGCGGCAGACAGAGCTCCTACGAGCAGTACTTC
V gene: TRBV27; CDR3 length: 13; J gene: TRBJ2-1; clone size: .; D gene: .; CDR3 protein: CASSTSVYNEQFF; CDR3 DNA: TGTGCCAGCAGTACGTCAGTTTACAATGAGCAGTTCTTC
V gene: TRBV6-5; CDR3 length: 16; J gene: TRBJ2-3; clone size: .; D gene: .; CDR3 protein: CASSYSFGEYTDTQYF; CDR3 DNA: TGTGCCAGCAGTTACTCGTTCGGGGAGTATACAGATACGCAGTATTTT
V gene: TRBV9; CDR3 length: 17; J gene: TRBJ2-2; clone size: .; D gene: TRBD1; CDR3 protein: CASSVGDRAGRTGELFF; CDR3 DNA: TGTGCCAGCAGCGTAGGAGACAGGGCGGGTCGAACCGGGGAGCTGTTTTTT
V gene: TRBV28; CDR3 length: 17; J gene: TRBJ2-1; clone size: .; D gene: TRBD1; CDR3 protein: CASSLLSGQRGYNEQFF; CDR3 DNA: TGTGCCAGCAGTCTGCTATCGGGACAGCGAGGCTACAATGAGCAGTTCTTC
V gene: TRBV5-6; CDR3 length: 14; J gene: TRBJ2-3; clone size: .; D gene: .; CDR3 protein: CASSSGSYTDTQYF; CDR3 DNA: TGTGCCAGCAGCTCAGGGTCATACACAGATACGCAGTATTTT
V gene: TRBV7-6; CDR3 length: 15; J gene: TRBJ1-2; clone size: .; D gene: TRBD1; CDR3 protein: CASSSSGQGAWGYTF; CDR3 DNA: TGTGCCAGCAGCTCCTCGGGACAGGGGGCGTGGGGCTACACCTTC
V gene: TRBV9; CDR3 length: 15; J gene: TRBJ1-1; clone size: .; D gene: TRBD1; CDR3 protein: CASSVTGGPNTEAFF; CDR3 DNA: TGTGCCAGCAGCGTTACAGGGGGCCCCAACACTGAAGCTTTCTTT
V gene: TRBV10-3; CDR3 length: 14; J gene: TRBJ1-4; clone size: once; D gene: .; CDR3 protein: CAISEQAGGEKLFF; CDR3 DNA: TGTGCCATCAGTGAACAGGCCGGGGGTGAAAAACTGTTTTTT
V gene: TRBV7-2; CDR3 length: 16; J gene: TRBJ2-7; clone size: .; D gene: TRBD1; CDR3 protein: CASSTSRDRAIYEQYF; CDR3 DNA: TGTGCCAGCAGCACTTCCCGGGACAGAGCTATCTACGAGCAGTACTTC
V gene: TRBV7-2; CDR3 length: 17; J gene: TRBJ2-1; clone size: .; D gene: TRBD2; CDR3 protein: CASSFQTSLSSYNEQFF; CDR3 DNA: TGTGCCAGCAGCTTCCAGACTAGCCTGAGCTCCTACAATGAGCAGTTCTTC
V gene: TRBV2; CDR3 length: 14; J gene: TRBJ1-5; clone size: .; D gene: .; CDR3 protein: CASSYQGGDQPQHF; CDR3 DNA: TGTGCCAGCAGTTATCAGGGTGGTGATCAGCCCCAGCATTTT
V gene: TRBV2; CDR3 length: 13; J gene: TRBJ1-1; clone size: few; D gene: .; CDR3 protein: CASVDLRDTEAFF; CDR3 DNA: TGTGCCAGCGTTGACCTCAGGGACACTGAAGCTTTCTTT
V gene: TRBV28; CDR3 length: 15; J gene: TRBJ1-3; clone size: .; D gene: .; CDR3 protein: CASSLTGTSGNTIYF; CDR3 DNA: TGTGCCAGCAGTCTAACCGGGACTTCTGGAAACACCATATATTTT
V gene: TRBV7-7; CDR3 length: 15; J gene: TRBJ2-5; clone size: .; D gene: TRBD2; CDR3 protein: CASSLVSGRTETQYF; CDR3 DNA: TGTGCCAGCAGCTTAGTAAGCGGGAGGACGGAGACCCAGTACTTC
V gene: TRBV30; CDR3 length: 12; J gene: TRBJ2-7; clone size: .; D gene: .; CDR3 protein: CAWTGNSYEQYF; CDR3 DNA: TGTGCCTGGACAGGCAACTCCTACGAGCAGTACTTC
V gene: TRBV2; CDR3 length: 13; J gene: TRBJ1-5; clone size: once; D gene: TRBD1; CDR3 protein: CASQTGRDQPQHF; CDR3 DNA: TGTGCCAGCCAGACAGGGCGGGATCAGCCCCAGCATTTT
V gene: TRBV2; CDR3 length: 16; J gene: TRBJ2-5; clone size: .; D gene: TRBD2; CDR3 protein: CASSGTSGRRGETQYF; CDR3 DNA: TGTGCCAGCAGTGGGACTAGCGGGAGGAGGGGAGAGACCCAGTACTTC
V gene: TRBV28; CDR3 length: 12; J gene: TRBJ1-5; clone size: .; D gene: .; CDR3 protein: CASSSGNQPQHF; CDR3 DNA: TGTGCCAGCAGTTCCGGGAATCAGCCCCAGCATTTT